Listed below are T cell receptor beta chains from one sample, sequenced in a study of control samples from healthy donors and cancer patients. TCRdb keeps only in-frame clones here, not all; method: immunoSEQ multiplex PCR. The data show about 130,000 clones, around 93% seen once. The specimen was blood. These TCRs come from a man in his late teens or twenties in good health. Each CDR3 is given with its conserved first and last residue. The D gene is left open where the match is weak. Rows give clone size only sometimes, using once, few, many, or a class for an expanded clone.

clone_size: .; cdr3_length: 16; j_call: TRBJ2-7; v_call: TRBV2; d_call: TRBD1; cdr3_aa: CASSEEGGQGVDEQYF; cdr3_nt: TGTGCCAGCAGTGAAGAGGGGGGACAGGGAGTTGACGAGCAGTACTTC
clone_size: once; cdr3_length: 13; j_call: TRBJ1-1; v_call: TRBV5-6; d_call: TRBD1; cdr3_aa: CASATGGRNEAFF; cdr3_nt: TGTGCCAGCGCCACAGGGGGCCGCAATGAAGCTTTCTTT
clone_size: .; cdr3_length: 13; j_call: TRBJ2-7; v_call: TRBV27; d_call: .; cdr3_aa: CASSLGNSYEQYF; cdr3_nt: TGTGCCAGCAGTTTGGGGAACAGCTACGAGCAGTACTTC
clone_size: .; cdr3_length: 15; j_call: TRBJ1-5; v_call: TRBV24-1; d_call: .; cdr3_aa: CATSDLVGRYQPQHF; cdr3_nt: TGTGCCACCAGTGATTTGGTAGGGCGATATCAGCCCCAGCATTTT
clone_size: .; cdr3_length: 16; j_call: TRBJ1-5; v_call: TRBV6-1; d_call: .; cdr3_aa: CASSEQGPTRNQPQHF; cdr3_nt: TGTGCCAGCAGTGAACAGGGCCCCACTCGCAATCAGCCCCAGCATTTT
clone_size: .; cdr3_length: 15; j_call: TRBJ1-2; v_call: TRBV5-1; d_call: .; cdr3_aa: CASSLIGQQDSGYTF; cdr3_nt: TGCGCCAGCAGCTTAATAGGACAGCAAGACTCTGGCTACACCTTC
clone_size: .; cdr3_length: 14; j_call: TRBJ1-3; v_call: TRBV9; d_call: .; cdr3_aa: CASSVAYSGNTIYF; cdr3_nt: TGTGCCAGCAGCGTAGCATACTCTGGAAACACCATATATTTT
clone_size: .; cdr3_length: 15; j_call: TRBJ2-2; v_call: TRBV27; d_call: TRBD2; cdr3_aa: CASSPALAGLGELFF; cdr3_nt: TGTGCCAGCAGTCCCGCACTAGCGGGGCTTGGGGAGCTGTTTTTT
clone_size: .; cdr3_length: 14; j_call: TRBJ1-3; v_call: TRBV9; d_call: .; cdr3_aa: CASSVAQAGNTIYF; cdr3_nt: TGTGCCAGCAGCGTAGCACAGGCTGGAAACACCATATATTTT
clone_size: .; cdr3_length: 11; j_call: TRBJ2-5; v_call: TRBV7-8; d_call: .; cdr3_aa: CASSFGETQYF; cdr3_nt: TGTGCCAGCAGCTTCGGAGAGACCCAGTACTTC
clone_size: .; cdr3_length: 15; j_call: TRBJ1-5; v_call: TRBV6-5; d_call: .; cdr3_aa: CASSRTGSGAQPQHF; cdr3_nt: TGTGCCAGCAGCCGCACAGGGTCGGGAGCTCAGCCCCAGCATTTT
clone_size: .; cdr3_length: 13; j_call: TRBJ1-2; v_call: TRBV6-1; d_call: .; cdr3_aa: CASSDLLYYGYTF; cdr3_nt: TGTGCCAGCAGTGATCTTCTATACTATGGCTACACCTTC
clone_size: .; cdr3_length: 16; j_call: TRBJ2-5; v_call: TRBV5-1; d_call: TRBD2; cdr3_aa: CASYSGGADIGETQYF; cdr3_nt: TGCGCCAGCTATAGCGGGGGGGCAGACATCGGAGAGACCCAGTACTTC
clone_size: .; cdr3_length: 14; j_call: TRBJ1-5; v_call: TRBV24-1; d_call: .; cdr3_aa: CATSDRGSNQPQHF; cdr3_nt: TGTGCCACCAGTGATCGAGGAAGCAATCAGCCCCAGCATTTT
clone_size: .; cdr3_length: 16; j_call: TRBJ1-5; v_call: TRBV2; d_call: TRBD1; cdr3_aa: CASSHDRVVDNQPQHF; cdr3_nt: TGTGCCAGCAGCCATGACAGGGTCGTAGACAATCAGCCCCAGCATTTT
clone_size: .; cdr3_length: 15; j_call: TRBJ1-1; v_call: TRBV6-5; d_call: TRBD1; cdr3_aa: CASSRPGTGFKEAFF; cdr3_nt: TGTGCCAGCAGCCGTCCCGGGACAGGGTTCAAGGAAGCTTTCTTT
clone_size: .; cdr3_length: 14; j_call: TRBJ1-4; v_call: TRBV10-2; d_call: .; cdr3_aa: CASSVAATNEKLFF; cdr3_nt: TGCGCCAGCAGTGTGGCAGCAACTAATGAAAAACTGTTTTTT
clone_size: .; cdr3_length: 13; j_call: TRBJ1-1; v_call: TRBV6-5; d_call: .; cdr3_aa: CASSTGWNTEAFF; cdr3_nt: TGTGCCAGCAGTACAGGGTGGAACACTGAAGCTTTCTTT
clone_size: .; cdr3_length: 14; j_call: TRBJ1-5; v_call: TRBV4-2; d_call: .; cdr3_aa: CASSQEPGNQPQHF; cdr3_nt: TGTGCCAGCAGCCAAGAACCGGGGAATCAGCCCCAGCATTTT
clone_size: .; cdr3_length: 16; j_call: TRBJ1-6; v_call: TRBV6-5; d_call: .; cdr3_aa: CASSYSGEAYNSPLHF; cdr3_nt: TGTGCCAGCAGTTACTCTGGAGAAGCCTATAATTCACCCCTCCACTTT
clone_size: .; cdr3_length: 13; j_call: TRBJ1-1; v_call: TRBV19; d_call: .; cdr3_aa: CASSARAGTEAFF; cdr3_nt: TGTGCCAGTAGTGCCAGGGCTGGGACTGAAGCTTTCTTT
clone_size: .; cdr3_length: 13; j_call: TRBJ1-5; v_call: TRBV5-6; d_call: .; cdr3_aa: CASSLVGNQPQHF; cdr3_nt: TGTGCCAGCAGCTTGGTCGGTAATCAGCCCCAGCATTTT
clone_size: .; cdr3_length: 15; j_call: TRBJ1-2; v_call: TRBV9; d_call: .; cdr3_aa: CASSVGATPNYGYTF; cdr3_nt: TGTGCCAGCAGCGTGGGTGCAACGCCTAACTATGGCTACACCTTC
clone_size: .; cdr3_length: 13; j_call: TRBJ1-2; v_call: TRBV12-5; d_call: .; cdr3_aa: CASGLPPVYGYTF; cdr3_nt: TGTGCTAGTGGTTTGCCGCCAGTCTATGGCTACACCTTC
clone_size: .; cdr3_length: 19; j_call: TRBJ2-6; v_call: TRBV3-1/TRBV3-2; d_call: .; cdr3_aa: CASSQDLYSLRLGANVLTF; cdr3_nt: TGTGCCAGCAGCCAAGATCTTTACAGCTTACGGCTCGGGGCCAACGTCCTGACTTTC
clone_size: once; cdr3_length: 14; j_call: TRBJ2-5; v_call: TRBV11-2; d_call: .; cdr3_aa: CASSLLRRVETQYF; cdr3_nt: TGTGCCAGCAGCTTACTGAGGAGGGTCGAGACCCAGTACTTC